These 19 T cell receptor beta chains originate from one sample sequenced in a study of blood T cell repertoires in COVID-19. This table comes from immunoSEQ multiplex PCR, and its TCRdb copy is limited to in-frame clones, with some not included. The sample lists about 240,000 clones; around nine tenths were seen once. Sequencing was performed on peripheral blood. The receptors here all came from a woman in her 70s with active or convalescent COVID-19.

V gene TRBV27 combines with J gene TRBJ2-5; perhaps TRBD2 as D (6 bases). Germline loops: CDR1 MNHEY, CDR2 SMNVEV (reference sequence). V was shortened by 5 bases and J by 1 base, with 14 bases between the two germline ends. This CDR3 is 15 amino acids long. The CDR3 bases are TGTGCCAGCAGTCCCCGAAGGGGACTCCAAGAGACCCAGTACTTC. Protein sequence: CASSPRRGLQETQYF.

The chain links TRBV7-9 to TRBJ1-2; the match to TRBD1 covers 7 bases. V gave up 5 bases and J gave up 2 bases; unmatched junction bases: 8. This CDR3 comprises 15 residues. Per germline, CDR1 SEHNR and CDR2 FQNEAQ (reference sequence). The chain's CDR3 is CASSPAGTDNYGYTF. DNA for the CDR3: TGTGCCAGCAGCCCAGCCGGGACAGACAACTATGGCTACACCTTC.

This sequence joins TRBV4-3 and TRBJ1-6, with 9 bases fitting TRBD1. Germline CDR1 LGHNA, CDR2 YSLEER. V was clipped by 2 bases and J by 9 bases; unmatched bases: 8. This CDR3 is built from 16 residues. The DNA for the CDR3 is TGCGCCAGCAGCCAAACCTACAGGGGACAGGGTTCACCCCTCCACTTT. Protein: CASSQTYRGQGSPLHF.

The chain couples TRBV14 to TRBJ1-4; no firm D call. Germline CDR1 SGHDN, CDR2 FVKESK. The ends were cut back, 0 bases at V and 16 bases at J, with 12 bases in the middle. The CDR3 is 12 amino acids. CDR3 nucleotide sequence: TGTGCCAGCAGCCAAGATCCTCTGACAAAGTTTTTT. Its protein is CASSQDPLTKFF.

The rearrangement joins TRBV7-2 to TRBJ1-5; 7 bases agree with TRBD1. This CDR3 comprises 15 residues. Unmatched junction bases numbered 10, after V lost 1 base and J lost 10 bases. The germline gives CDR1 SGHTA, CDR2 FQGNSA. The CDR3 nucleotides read TGTGCCAGCAGCTTAGGAGACAGGGTATCACAACCCCAGCATTTT. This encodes CASSLGDRVSQPQHF.

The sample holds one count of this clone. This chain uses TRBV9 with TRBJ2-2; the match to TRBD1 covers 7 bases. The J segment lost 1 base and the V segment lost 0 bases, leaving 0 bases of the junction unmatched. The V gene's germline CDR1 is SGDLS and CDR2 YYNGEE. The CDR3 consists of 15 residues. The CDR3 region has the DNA TGTGCCAGCAGCGTAGGGACAGGGAACACCGGGGAGCTGTTTTTT. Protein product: CASSVGTGNTGELFF. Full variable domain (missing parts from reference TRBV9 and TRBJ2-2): DSGVTQTPKHLITATGQRVTLRCSPRSGDLSVYWYQQSLDQGLQFLIQYYNGEERAKGNILERFSAQQFPDLHSELNLSSLELGDSALYFCASSVGTGNTGELFFGEGSRLTVL.

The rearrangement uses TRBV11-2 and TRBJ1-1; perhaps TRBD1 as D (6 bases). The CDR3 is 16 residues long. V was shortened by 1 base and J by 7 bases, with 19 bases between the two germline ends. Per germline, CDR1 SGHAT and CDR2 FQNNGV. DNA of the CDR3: TGTGCCAGCAGCTTAGGACATGGGGGGGCGCTAGGTGAAGCTTTCTTT. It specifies CASSLGHGGALGEAFF.

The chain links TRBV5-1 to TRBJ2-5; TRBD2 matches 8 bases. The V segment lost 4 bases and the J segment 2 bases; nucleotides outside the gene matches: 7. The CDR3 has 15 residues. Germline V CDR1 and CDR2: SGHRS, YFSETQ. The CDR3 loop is CASSTSGRSQETQYF. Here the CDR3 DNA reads TGCGCCAGCAGCACTAGCGGACGTTCGCAAGAGACCCAGTACTTC. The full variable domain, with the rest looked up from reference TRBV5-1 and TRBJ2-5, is KAGVTQTPRYLIKTRGQQVTLSCSPISGHRSVSWYQQTPGQGLQFLFEYFSETQRNKGNFPGRFSGRQFSNSRSEMNVSTLELGDSALYLCASSTSGRSQETQYFGPGTRLLVL.

CDR3 nucleotide sequence: TGTGCCAGCAGCTCGCCGGGACAGGGGAATCAGCCCCAGCATTTT. Translation gives CASSSPGQGNQPQHF. The chain recombines TRBV7-2 with TRBJ1-5; 10 nucleotides align to TRBD1. Germline V CDR1 and CDR2: SGHTA, FQGNSA. Trimming at V came to 4 bases and at J to 4 bases, leaving 4 bases not matched to a gene. The CDR3 covers 15 residues.

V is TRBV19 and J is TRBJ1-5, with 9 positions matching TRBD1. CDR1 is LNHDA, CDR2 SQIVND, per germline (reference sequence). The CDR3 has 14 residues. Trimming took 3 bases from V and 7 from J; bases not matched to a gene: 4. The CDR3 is CASSMGQGSQPQHF. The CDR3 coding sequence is TGTGCCAGTAGTATGGGACAGGGTAGCCAGCCCCAGCATTTT.

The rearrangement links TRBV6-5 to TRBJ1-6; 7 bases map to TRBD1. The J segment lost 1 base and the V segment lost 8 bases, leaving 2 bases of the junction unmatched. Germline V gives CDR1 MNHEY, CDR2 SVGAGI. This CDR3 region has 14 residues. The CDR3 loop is CASSGGSYNSPLHF. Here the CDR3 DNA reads TGTGCCAGCTCAGGGGGGTCCTATAATTCACCCCTCCACTTT.

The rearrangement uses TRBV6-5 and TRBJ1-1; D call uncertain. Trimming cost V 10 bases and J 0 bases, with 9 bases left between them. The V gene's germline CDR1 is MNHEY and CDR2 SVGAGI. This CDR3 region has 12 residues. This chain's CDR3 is CATQVLNTEAFF. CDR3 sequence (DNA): TGTGCCACCCAGGTCCTGAACACTGAAGCTTTCTTT.

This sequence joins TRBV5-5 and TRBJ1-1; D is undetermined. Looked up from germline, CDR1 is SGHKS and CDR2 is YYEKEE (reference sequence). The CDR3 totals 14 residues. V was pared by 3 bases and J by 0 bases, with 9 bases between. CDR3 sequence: CASSYQLMNTEAFF. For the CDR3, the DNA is TGTGCCAGCAGCTATCAGTTGATGAACACTGAAGCTTTCTTT.

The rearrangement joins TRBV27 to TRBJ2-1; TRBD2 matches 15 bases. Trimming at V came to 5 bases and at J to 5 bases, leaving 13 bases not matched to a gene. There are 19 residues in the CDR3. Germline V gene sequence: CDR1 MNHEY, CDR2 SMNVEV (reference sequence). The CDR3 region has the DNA TGTGCCAGCAGTCCGATCCTTGGACTAGCGGGGGGGCCCGACAATGAGCAGTTCTTC. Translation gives CASSPILGLAGGPDNEQFF.

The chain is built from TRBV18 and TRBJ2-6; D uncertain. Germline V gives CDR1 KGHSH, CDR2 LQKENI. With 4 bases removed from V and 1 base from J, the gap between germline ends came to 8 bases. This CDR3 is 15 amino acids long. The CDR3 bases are TGTGCCAGCTCACATCAGATGTCTGGGGCCAACGTCCTGACTTTC. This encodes CASSHQMSGANVLTF.

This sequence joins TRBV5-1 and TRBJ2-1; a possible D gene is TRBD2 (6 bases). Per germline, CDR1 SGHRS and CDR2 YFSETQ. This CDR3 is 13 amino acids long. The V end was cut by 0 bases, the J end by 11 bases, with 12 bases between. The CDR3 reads CASSLGVAEKQFF. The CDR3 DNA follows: TGCGCCAGCAGCTTGGGGGTAGCGGAAAAGCAGTTCTTC.

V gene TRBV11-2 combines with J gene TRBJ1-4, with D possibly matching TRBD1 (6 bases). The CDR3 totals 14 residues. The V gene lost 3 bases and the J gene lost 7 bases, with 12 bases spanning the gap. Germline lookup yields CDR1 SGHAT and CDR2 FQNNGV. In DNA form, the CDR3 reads TGTGCCAGCAGCTTGAGCGGGGGGGCTGAAAAACTGTTTTTT. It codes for CASSLSGGAEKLFF.

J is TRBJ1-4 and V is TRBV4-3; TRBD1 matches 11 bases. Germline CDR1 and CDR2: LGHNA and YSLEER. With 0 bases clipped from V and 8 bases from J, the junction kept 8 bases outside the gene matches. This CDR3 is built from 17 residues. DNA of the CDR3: TGCGCCAGCAGCCAAGATGCCAGTAGGACAGGGGGCGAAAAACTGTTTTTT. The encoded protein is CASSQDASRTGGEKLFF.

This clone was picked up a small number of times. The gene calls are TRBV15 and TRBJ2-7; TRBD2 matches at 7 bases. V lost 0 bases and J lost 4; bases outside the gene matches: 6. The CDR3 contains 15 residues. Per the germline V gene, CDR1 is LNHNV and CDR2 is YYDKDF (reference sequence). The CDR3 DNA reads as TGTGCCACCAGCAGAGATGCGGGGGAATTGTACGAGCAGTACTTC. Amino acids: CATSRDAGELYEQYF. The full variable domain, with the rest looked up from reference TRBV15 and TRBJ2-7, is DAMVIQNPRYQVTQFGKPVTLSCSQTLNHNVMYWYQQKSSQAPKLLFHYYDKDFNNEADTPDNFQSRRPNTSFCFLDIRSPGLGDTAMYLCATSRDAGELYEQYFGPGTRLTVT.